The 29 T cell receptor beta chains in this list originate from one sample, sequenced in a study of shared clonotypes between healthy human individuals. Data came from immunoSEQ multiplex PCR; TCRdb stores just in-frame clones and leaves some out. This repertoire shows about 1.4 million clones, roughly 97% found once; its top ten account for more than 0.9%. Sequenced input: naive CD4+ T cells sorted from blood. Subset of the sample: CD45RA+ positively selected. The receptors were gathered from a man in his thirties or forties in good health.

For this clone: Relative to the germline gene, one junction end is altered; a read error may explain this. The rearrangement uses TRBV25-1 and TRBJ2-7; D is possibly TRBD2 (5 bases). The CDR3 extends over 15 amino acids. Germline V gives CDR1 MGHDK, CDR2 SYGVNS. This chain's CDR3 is CASSPEGLRSYEQCF. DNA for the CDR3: TGTGCCAGCAGTCCCGAAGGACTTCGATCCTACGAGCAGTGCTTC.

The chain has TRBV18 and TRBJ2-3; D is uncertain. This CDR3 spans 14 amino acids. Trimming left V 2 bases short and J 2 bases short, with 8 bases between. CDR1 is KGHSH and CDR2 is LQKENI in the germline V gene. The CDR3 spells CASSPLTDTDTQYF. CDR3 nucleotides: TGTGCCAGCTCACCATTAACAGACACAGATACGCAGTATTTT.

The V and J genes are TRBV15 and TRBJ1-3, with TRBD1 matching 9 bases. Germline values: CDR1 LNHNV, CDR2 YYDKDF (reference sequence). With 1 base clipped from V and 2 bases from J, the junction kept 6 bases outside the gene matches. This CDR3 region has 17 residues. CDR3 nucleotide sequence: TGTGCCACCAGCAGAGTAGTTGGGACAGGGACTGGAAACACCATATATTTT. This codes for CATSRVVGTGTGNTIYF. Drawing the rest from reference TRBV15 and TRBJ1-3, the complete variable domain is DAMVIQNPRYQVTQFGKPVTLSCSQTLNHNVMYWYQQKSSQAPKLLFHYYDKDFNNEADTPDNFQSRRPNTSFCFLDIRSPGLGDTAMYLCATSRVVGTGTGNTIYFGEGSWLTVV.

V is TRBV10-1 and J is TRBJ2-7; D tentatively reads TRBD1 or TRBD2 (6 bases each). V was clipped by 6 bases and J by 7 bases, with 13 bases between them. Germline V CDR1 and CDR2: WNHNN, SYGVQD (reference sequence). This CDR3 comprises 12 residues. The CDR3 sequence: CASSPGAQEQYF. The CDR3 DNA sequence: TGCGCCAGCAGCCCGGGGGCTCAAGAGCAGTACTTC.

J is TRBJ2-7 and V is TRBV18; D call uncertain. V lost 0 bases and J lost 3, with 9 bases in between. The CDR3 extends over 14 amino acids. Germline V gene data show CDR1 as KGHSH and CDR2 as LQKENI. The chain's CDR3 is CASSPPALHYEQYF. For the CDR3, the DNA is TGTGCCAGCTCACCACCGGCGTTACACTACGAGCAGTACTTC.

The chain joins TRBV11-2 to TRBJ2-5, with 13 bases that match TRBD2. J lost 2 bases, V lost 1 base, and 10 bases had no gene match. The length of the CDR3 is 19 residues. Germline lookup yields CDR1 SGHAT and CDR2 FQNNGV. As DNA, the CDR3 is TGTGCCAGCAGCTTAGGTCGCACTAGCGGGAGGGCTGGGCAAGAGACCCAGTACTTC. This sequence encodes CASSLGRTSGRAGQETQYF.

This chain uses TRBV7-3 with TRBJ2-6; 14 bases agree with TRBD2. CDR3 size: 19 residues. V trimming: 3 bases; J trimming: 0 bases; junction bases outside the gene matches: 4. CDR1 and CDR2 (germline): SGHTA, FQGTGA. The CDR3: CASSFVGTSGSSGANVLTF. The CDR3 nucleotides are TGTGCCAGCAGCTTCGTTGGGACTAGCGGGAGCTCTGGGGCCAACGTCCTGACTTTC.

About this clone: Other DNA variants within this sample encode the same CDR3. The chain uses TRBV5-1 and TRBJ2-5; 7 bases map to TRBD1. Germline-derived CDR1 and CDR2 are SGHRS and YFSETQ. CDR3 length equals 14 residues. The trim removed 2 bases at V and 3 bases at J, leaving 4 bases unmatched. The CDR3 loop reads CASSFGGQEETQYF. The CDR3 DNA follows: TGCGCCAGCAGCTTTGGAGGACAGGAAGAGACCCAGTACTTC.

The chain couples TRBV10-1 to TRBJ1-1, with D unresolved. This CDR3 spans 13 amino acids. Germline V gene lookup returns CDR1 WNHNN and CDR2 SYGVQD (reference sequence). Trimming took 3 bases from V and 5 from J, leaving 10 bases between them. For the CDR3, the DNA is TGCGCCAGCAGTGACACTGACCGGACTGAAGCTTTCTTT. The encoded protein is CASSDTDRTEAFF.

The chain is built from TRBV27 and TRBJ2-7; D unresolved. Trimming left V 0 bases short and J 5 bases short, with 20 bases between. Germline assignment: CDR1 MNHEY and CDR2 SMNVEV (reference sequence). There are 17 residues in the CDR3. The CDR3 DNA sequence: TGTGCCAGCAGTTTATCACCCAGGATAATTGGCGAGAACGAGCAGTACTTC. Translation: CASSLSPRIIGENEQYF.

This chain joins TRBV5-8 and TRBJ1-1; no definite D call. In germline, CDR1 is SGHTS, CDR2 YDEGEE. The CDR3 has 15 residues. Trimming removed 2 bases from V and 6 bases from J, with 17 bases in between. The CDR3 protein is CASSLRFGRTAEAFF. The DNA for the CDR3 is TGTGCCAGCAGCTTACGTTTCGGCCGAACAGCTGAAGCTTTCTTT.

The CDR3 nucleotides are TGTGCCAGCAGCCGAAAACCTAGCGGGAGGGAGGCCAATGAGCAGTTCTTC. It codes for CASSRKPSGREANEQFF. The chain links TRBV5-4 to TRBJ2-1, with TRBD2 matching 12 bases. V shed 4 bases, J shed 6 bases, and the junction held 11 bases outside the gene matches. Germline CDR1 reads SGHNT; CDR2 reads YYREEE (reference sequence). This CDR3 region has 17 residues.

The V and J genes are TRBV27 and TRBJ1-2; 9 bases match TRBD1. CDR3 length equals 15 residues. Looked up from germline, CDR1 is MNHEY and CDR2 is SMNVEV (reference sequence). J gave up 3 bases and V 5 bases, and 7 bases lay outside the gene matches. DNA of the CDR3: TGTGCCAGCAGTCGGGACAGGGAAGGGGACTATGGCTACACCTTC. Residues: CASSRDREGDYGYTF.

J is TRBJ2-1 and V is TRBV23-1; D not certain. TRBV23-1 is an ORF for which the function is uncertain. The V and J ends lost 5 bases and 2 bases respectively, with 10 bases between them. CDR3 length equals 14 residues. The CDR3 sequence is CASSERLPYNEQFF. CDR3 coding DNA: TGCGCCAGCAGTGAGAGGCTCCCCTACAATGAGCAGTTCTTC.

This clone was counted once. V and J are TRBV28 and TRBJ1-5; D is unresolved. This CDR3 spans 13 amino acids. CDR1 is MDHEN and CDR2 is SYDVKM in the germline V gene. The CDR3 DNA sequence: TGTGTCTCTTTGGGGTCAGGCAATCAGCCCCAGCATTTT. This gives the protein CVSLGSGNQPQHF.

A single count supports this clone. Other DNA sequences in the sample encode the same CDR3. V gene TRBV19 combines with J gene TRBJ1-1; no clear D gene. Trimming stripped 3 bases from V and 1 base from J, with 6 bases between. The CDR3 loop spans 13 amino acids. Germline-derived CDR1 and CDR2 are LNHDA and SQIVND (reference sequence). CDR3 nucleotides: TGTGCCAGTAGTATCGCTAGGAACACTGAAGCTTTCTTT. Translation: CASSIARNTEAFF.

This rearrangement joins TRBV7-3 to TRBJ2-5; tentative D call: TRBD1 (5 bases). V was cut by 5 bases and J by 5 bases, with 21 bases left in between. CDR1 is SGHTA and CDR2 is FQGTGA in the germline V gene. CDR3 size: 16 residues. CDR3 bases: TGTGCCAGCAGCCCGGCGGACATTATTCACCCGGAGACCCAGTACTTC. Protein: CASSPADIIHPETQYF. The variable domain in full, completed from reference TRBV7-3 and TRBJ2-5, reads GAGVSQTPSNKVTEKGKYVELRCDPISGHTALYWYRQSLGQGPEFLIYFQGTGAADDSGLPNDRFFAVRPEGSVSTLKIQRTERGDSAVYLCASSPADIIHPETQYFGPGTRLLVL.

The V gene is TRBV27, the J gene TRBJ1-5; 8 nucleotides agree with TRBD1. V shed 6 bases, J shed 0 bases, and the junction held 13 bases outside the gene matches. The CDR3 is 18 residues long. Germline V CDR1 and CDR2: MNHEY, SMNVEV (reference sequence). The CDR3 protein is CASSTIPGRGLSNQPQHF. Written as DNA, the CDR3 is TGTGCCAGCAGCACCATCCCCGGCAGGGGGCTTAGCAATCAGCCCCAGCATTTT.

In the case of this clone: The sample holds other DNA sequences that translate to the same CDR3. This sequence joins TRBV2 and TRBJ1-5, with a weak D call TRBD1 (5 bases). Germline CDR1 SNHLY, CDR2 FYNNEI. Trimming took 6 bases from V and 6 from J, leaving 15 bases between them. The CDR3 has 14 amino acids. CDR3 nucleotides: TGTGCCAGCAGGATGGAAGGGGTTGGTCAGCCCCAGCATTTT. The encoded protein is CASRMEGVGQPQHF.

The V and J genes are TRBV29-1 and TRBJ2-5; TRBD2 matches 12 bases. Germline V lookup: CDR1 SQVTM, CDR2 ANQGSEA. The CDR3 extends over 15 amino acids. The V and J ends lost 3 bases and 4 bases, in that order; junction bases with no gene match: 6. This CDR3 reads CSVDGRLAGAETQYF. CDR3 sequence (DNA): TGCAGCGTTGATGGTCGACTAGCGGGAGCAGAGACCCAGTACTTC.

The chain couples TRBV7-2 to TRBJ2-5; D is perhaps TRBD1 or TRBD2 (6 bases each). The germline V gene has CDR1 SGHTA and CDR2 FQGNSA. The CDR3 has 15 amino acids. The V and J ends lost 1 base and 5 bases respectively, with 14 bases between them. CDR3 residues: CASSLVRQGRETQYF. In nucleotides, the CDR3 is TGTGCCAGCAGCTTAGTCCGGCAGGGGAGGGAGACCCAGTACTTC.

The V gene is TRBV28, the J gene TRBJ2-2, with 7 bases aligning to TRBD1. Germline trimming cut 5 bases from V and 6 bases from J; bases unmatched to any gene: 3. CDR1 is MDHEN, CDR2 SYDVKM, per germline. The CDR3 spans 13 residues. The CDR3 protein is CASSGQEPGELFF. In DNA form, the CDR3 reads TGTGCCAGCAGTGGACAGGAGCCCGGGGAGCTGTTTTTT.

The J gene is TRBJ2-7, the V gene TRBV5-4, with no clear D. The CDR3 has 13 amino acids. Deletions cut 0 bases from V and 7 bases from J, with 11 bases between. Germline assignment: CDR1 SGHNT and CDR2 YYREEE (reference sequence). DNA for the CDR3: TGTGCCAGCAGCTTGGATATCTCCTGGGAGCAGTACTTC. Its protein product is CASSLDISWEQYF. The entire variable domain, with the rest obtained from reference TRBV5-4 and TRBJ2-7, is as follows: ETGVTQSPTHLIKTRGQQVTLRCSSQSGHNTVSWYQQALGQGPQFIFQYYREEENGRGNFPPRFSGLQFPNYSSELNVNALELDDSALYLCASSLDISWEQYFGPGTRLTVT.

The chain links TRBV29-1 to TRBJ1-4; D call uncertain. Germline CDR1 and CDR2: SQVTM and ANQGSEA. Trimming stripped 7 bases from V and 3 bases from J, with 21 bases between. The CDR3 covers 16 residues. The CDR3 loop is CSAAQPLGSANEKLFF. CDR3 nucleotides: TGCAGCGCCGCACAACCCTTGGGGTCGGCTAATGAAAAACTGTTTTTT.

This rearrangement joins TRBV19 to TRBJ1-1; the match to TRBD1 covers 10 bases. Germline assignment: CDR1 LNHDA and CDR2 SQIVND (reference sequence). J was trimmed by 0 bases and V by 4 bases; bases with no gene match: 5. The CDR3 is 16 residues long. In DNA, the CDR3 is TGTGCCAGTAGTAGAAGACAGGGGGCAGTGAACACTGAAGCTTTCTTT. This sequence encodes CASSRRQGAVNTEAFF.

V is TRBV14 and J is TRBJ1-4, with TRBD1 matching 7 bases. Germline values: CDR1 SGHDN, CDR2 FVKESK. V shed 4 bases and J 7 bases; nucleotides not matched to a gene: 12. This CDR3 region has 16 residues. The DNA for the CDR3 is TGTGCCAGCAGCCGAGCATATGGACAGGTAGCTGAAAAACTGTTTTTT. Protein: CASSRAYGQVAEKLFF. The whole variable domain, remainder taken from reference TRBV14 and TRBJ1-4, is EAGVTQFPSHSVIEKGQTVTLRCDPISGHDNLYWYRRVMGKEIKFLLHFVKESKQDESGMPNNRFLAERTGGTYSTLKVQPAELEDSGVYFCASSRAYGQVAEKLFFGSGTQLSVL.

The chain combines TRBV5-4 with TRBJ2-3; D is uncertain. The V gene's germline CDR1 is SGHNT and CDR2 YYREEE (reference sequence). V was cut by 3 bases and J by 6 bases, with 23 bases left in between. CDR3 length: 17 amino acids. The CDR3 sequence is CASSSKKRESVGDTQYF. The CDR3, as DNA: TGTGCCAGCAGCTCGAAAAAAAGAGAATCGGTCGGGGATACGCAGTATTTT.

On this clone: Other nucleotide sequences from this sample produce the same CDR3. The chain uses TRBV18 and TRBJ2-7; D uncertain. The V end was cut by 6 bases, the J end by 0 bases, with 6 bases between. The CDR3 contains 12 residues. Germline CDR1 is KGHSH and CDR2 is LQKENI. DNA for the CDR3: TGTGCCAGCTCCCCTAGCTCCTACGAGCAGTACTTC. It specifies CASSPSSYEQYF.

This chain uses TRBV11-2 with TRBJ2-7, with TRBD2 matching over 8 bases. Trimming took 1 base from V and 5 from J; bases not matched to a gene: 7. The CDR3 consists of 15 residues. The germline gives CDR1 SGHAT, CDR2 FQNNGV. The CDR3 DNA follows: TGTGCCAGCAGCTTAGTGGATAGCGGGAAAGACGAGCAGTACTTC. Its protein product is CASSLVDSGKDEQYF.